The text below deals with one T cell receptor beta chain. Its antigen is as yet unknown. These data belong to a study of blood T cells in healthy people across ages. At least 7 million PBMCs were isolated per sample. A second PCR of roughly 7 to 11 cycles used a sample-barcoded 5' primer and a J-beta primer mix. There were at least 3 million CDR3-containing paired-end reads obtained from each sample. Each CDR3 protein is one row after TCRdb ran MiXCR on the 5' RACE reads. This repertoire shows around 1.1 million distinct CDR3 sequences, roughly two fifths found once; its top ten account for less than 15%. After removal of 6 bases from V and 4 bases from J, the junction contained 8 bases not matched to a gene. The CDR3 runs to 14 residues. Germline CDR1 DFQATT, CDR2 SNEGSKA (reference sequence). Study-level findings and limits: Age showed a roughly linear inverse relationship with TCR beta diversity per million T cells.

The TCR originated in a man younger than 35 in good health. The chain joins TRBV20-1 to TRBJ2-1, with 8 nucleotides matching TRBD2. The sequenced material came from blood. CDR3 residues: CSAARGGGYNEQFF. The CDR3 nucleotides read TGCAGTGCAGCTCGGGGGGGCGGGTACAATGAGCAGTTCTTC.